Listed below are T cell receptor beta chains from one sample, sequenced in a study of CD8+ T cells in alopecia areata. TCRdb keeps only in-frame clones here, not all; method: immunoSEQ multiplex PCR. The sample records 200,000 to 250,000 clones, roughly 50% being singletons. Sequencing was carried out using CD8+ T cells sorted from blood. Receptors originate from a human donor in good health. The CDR3 runs from the conserved cysteine through the conserved F or W. The D gene is left open where the match is weak. Only some rows state a clone size, as once, few, many or a class for expanded clones.

v_gene: TRBV2; abundance: .; j_gene: TRBJ2-5; d_gene: TRBD2; CDR3aa: CACRSSGGRETQYF; CDR3nt: TGTGCCTGCAGATCTAGCGGGGGGAGAGAGACCCAGTACTTC
v_gene: TRBV2; abundance: .; j_gene: TRBJ2-3; d_gene: .; CDR3aa: CASSGGADLSTDTQYF; CDR3nt: TGTGCCAGCAGTGGAGGGGCGGACCTTAGCACAGATACGCAGTATTTT
v_gene: TRBV7-2; abundance: .; j_gene: TRBJ1-5; d_gene: TRBD1; CDR3aa: CASSLVDRGNQPQHF; CDR3nt: TGTGCCAGCAGCTTAGTAGACAGGGGGAATCAGCCCCAGCATTTT
v_gene: TRBV29-1; abundance: .; j_gene: TRBJ2-7; d_gene: .; CDR3aa: CSVSLSSYEQYF; CDR3nt: TGCAGCGTTTCCCTTAGCTCCTACGAGCAGTACTTC
v_gene: TRBV29-1; abundance: few; j_gene: TRBJ1-1; d_gene: .; CDR3aa: CSVPWMGTEAFF; CDR3nt: TGCAGCGTCCCCTGGATGGGGACTGAAGCTTTCTTT
v_gene: TRBV5-4; abundance: .; j_gene: TRBJ2-3; d_gene: .; CDR3aa: CASSRLTDTQYF; CDR3nt: TGTGCCAGCAGCAGACTCACAGATACGCAGTATTTT
v_gene: TRBV15; abundance: .; j_gene: TRBJ1-2; d_gene: .; CDR3aa: CATSGSNYGYTF; CDR3nt: TGTGCCACCAGCGGCAGCAACTATGGCTACACCTTC
v_gene: TRBV25-1; abundance: few; j_gene: TRBJ2-5; d_gene: .; CDR3aa: CASSEFGRETQYF; CDR3nt: TGTGCCAGCAGTGAATTTGGGCGAGAGACCCAGTACTTC
v_gene: TRBV11-2; abundance: many; j_gene: TRBJ1-2; d_gene: TRBD1; CDR3aa: CASSLGTGDGYTF; CDR3nt: TGTGCCAGCAGCTTAGGGACAGGGGACGGCTACACCTTC
v_gene: TRBV29-1; abundance: few; j_gene: TRBJ1-3; d_gene: .; CDR3aa: CSVAGKESTIYF; CDR3nt: TGCAGCGTTGCGGGCAAAGAGAGCACCATATATTTT
v_gene: TRBV19; abundance: .; j_gene: TRBJ2-5; d_gene: .; CDR3aa: CASSPSRETQYF; CDR3nt: TGTGCCAGTAGCCCCTCGAGGGAGACCCAGTACTTC
v_gene: TRBV2; abundance: few; j_gene: TRBJ2-7; d_gene: .; CDR3aa: CASRGGLNYEQYF; CDR3nt: TGTGCCAGCAGGGGGGGGCTTAACTACGAGCAGTACTTC
v_gene: TRBV6-5; abundance: .; j_gene: TRBJ1-3; d_gene: .; CDR3aa: CASSSSGNSGNTIYF; CDR3nt: TGTGCCAGCAGTTCCTCAGGGAACTCTGGAAACACCATATATTTT
v_gene: TRBV5-6; abundance: .; j_gene: TRBJ2-1; d_gene: .; CDR3aa: CASSLAVVFSSYNEQFF; CDR3nt: TGTGCCAGCAGCTTGGCCGTTGTCTTCAGCTCCTACAATGAGCAGTTCTTC